These 20 T cell receptor beta chains came from one sample sequenced in a study of blood T cell repertoires in COVID-19. TCRdb's copy holds only in-frame clones and misses some; the assay was immunoSEQ multiplex PCR. The table has around 300,000 clones, 70% to 90% seen once. The specimen sequenced was peripheral blood. The receptors were gathered from a woman between 65 and 79 years old with acute or convalescent COVID-19.

In this sample, this clone turned up a few times. V is TRBV28 and J is TRBJ1-1, with TRBD1 as a possible D gene (5 bases). V shed 5 bases and J shed 5 bases, with 21 bases lying between them. The germline V gene encodes CDR1 MDHEN and CDR2 SYDVKM. CDR3 length equals 16 residues. The CDR3: CASSPRQTASTTEAFF. CDR3 in DNA: TGTGCCAGCAGTCCCCGACAGACGGCAAGCACGACTGAAGCTTTCTTT.

V is TRBV4-1 and J is TRBJ2-5; maybe TRBD1 (6 bases). The V end lost 1 base, the J end lost 0 bases, and 9 bases lay between the germline ends. Germline CDR1 is MGHRA and CDR2 is YSYEKL. The CDR3 totals 15 residues. DNA of the CDR3: TGCGCCAGCAGCCAAGGGGGGCCCTACCAAGAGACCCAGTACTTC. Protein sequence: CASSQGGPYQETQYF.

The J gene is TRBJ2-7, the V gene TRBV12-3 or TRBV12-4, with D possibly being TRBD1 (6 bases). V lost 6 bases, J lost 6 bases, and 15 bases lay in between. This CDR3 spans 13 amino acids. Written as DNA, the CDR3 is TGTGCCAGCAGCCTCCTACAGGGAAGCGAGCAGTACTTC. Translation: CASSLLQGSEQYF.

The chain is built from TRBV5-6 and TRBJ2-5; 7 bases are a match to TRBD2. After removal of 0 bases from V and 9 bases from J, the junction contained 5 bases not matched to a gene. This CDR3 region has 13 residues. Germline CDR1 and CDR2: SGHDT and YYEEEE. CDR3 loop: CASSLDSGRAQYF. The CDR3, as DNA: TGTGCCAGCAGCTTGGACAGTGGGAGGGCCCAGTACTTC.

V gene TRBV3-1 (or the pseudogene TRBV3-2) combines with J gene TRBJ1-1; D is undetermined. V lost 1 base and J 10 bases, leaving 7 bases between the germline ends. Germline values: CDR1 LGHDT, CDR2 YNNKEL (reference sequence). The CDR3 length is 11 residues. DNA of the CDR3: TGTGCCAGCAGCCAAGCCGGAGGAGCTTTCTTT. This gives the protein CASSQAGGAFF.

This chain connects TRBV28 to TRBJ1-2; weak D call: TRBD1 (5 bases). Trimming took off 2 bases at V and 7 bases at J, with 14 bases between the two ends. Germline V gives CDR1 MDHEN, CDR2 SYDVKM. The CDR3 loop spans 14 amino acids. The chain's CDR3 is CASSLPREGAGYTF. The CDR3 region has the DNA TGTGCCAGCAGTTTACCCAGGGAAGGAGCTGGCTACACCTTC.

The J gene is TRBJ1-1, the V gene TRBV30; 7 nucleotides agree with TRBD1. The ends lost 3 bases at V and 0 bases at J; junction bases unmatched: 4. The germline gives CDR1 GTSNPN, CDR2 SVGIG (reference sequence). CDR3 length: 14 amino acids. Here the CDR3 reads CAWSGGTVNTEAFF. Here the CDR3 DNA reads TGTGCCTGGAGCGGAGGGACAGTGAACACTGAAGCTTTCTTT.

The CDR3 sequence: CASGGLGTDTQYF. CDR3 in DNA: TGCGCCAGCGGAGGGTTAGGTACAGATACGCAGTATTTT. This chain uses TRBV10-1 with TRBJ2-3, with D tentatively TRBD2 (6 bases). Germline V gives CDR1 WNHNN, CDR2 SYGVQD (reference sequence). V dropped 8 bases and J dropped 3 bases, with 12 bases sitting between them. The CDR3 length is 13 residues.

CDR3 sequence reads: CATSDFGQGGNTGELFF. Written as DNA, the CDR3 is TGTGCCACCAGTGATTTCGGGCAGGGGGGGAACACCGGGGAGCTGTTTTTT. This chain uses TRBV24-1 with TRBJ2-2; perhaps TRBD1 as D (7 bases). V dropped 1 base and J dropped 1 base, with 12 bases sitting between them. Germline V gene sequence: CDR1 KGHDR, CDR2 SFDVKD. This CDR3 region has 17 residues.

This clone was counted between two and nine times. The chain uses TRBV3-1 (or the pseudogene TRBV3-2) and TRBJ1-6; no reliable D call. V lost 3 bases and J 7 bases, leaving 7 bases between the germline ends. The length of the CDR3 is 13 residues. Germline V gene data show CDR1 as LGHDT and CDR2 as YNNKEL (reference sequence). CDR3 nucleotide sequence: TGTGCCAGCAGCCAGGGAGGGAATTCACCCCTCCACTTT. It is translated as CASSQGGNSPLHF.

The V call is TRBV9, the J call TRBJ1-3; 9 bases map to TRBD1. Looked up from germline, CDR1 is SGDLS and CDR2 is YYNGEE. The CDR3 is made up of 13 amino acids. J lost 8 bases, V lost 4 bases, and 4 bases had no gene match. The CDR3 is CASSLGQGDTIYF. For the CDR3, the DNA is TGTGCCAGCAGCCTGGGACAGGGAGACACCATATATTTT.

Turning to this clone: Additional DNA sequences in this sample encode the identical CDR3. The chain has TRBV27 and TRBJ1-2; D may be TRBD1 (5 bases). With 4 bases removed from V and 5 bases from J, the gap between germline ends came to 5 bases. Germline values: CDR1 MNHEY, CDR2 SMNVEV (reference sequence). The CDR3 loop spans 11 amino acids. The CDR3 bases are TGTGCCAGCAGTTCAGGGTATGGCTACACCTTC. Its protein is CASSSGYGYTF.

The chain uses TRBV11-2 and TRBJ2-5; TRBD2 agrees at 7 bases. J was trimmed by 1 base and V by 2 bases; bases with no gene match: 7. This CDR3 has 16 amino acids. The germline CDR1 and CDR2 sequences are SGHAT and FQNNGV. The CDR3: CASSLMVRGVQETQYF. CDR3 bases: TGTGCCAGCAGCTTAATGGTACGGGGGGTCCAAGAGACCCAGTACTTC.

The gene calls are TRBV5-1 and TRBJ1-2; D remains ambiguous. CDR1 SGHRS and CDR2 YFSETQ come from the germline V gene. V lost 0 bases and J 3 bases, leaving 12 bases between the germline ends. The length of the CDR3 is 15 residues. The CDR3 DNA is TGCGCCAGCAGCTTGGCCGGGAGTAGGGACTATGGCTACACCTTC. Translation gives CASSLAGSRDYGYTF.

The chain uses TRBV11-2 and TRBJ1-3, with D possibly matching TRBD1 (6 bases). Per germline, CDR1 SGHAT and CDR2 FQNNGV. The CDR3 is made up of 14 amino acids. Trimming left V 5 bases short and J 3 bases short, with 11 bases between. The CDR3 DNA sequence: TGTGCCAGCAGCCCTACAGGGATTGGAAACACCATATATTTT. Translated, it gives CASSPTGIGNTIYF.

The chain carries TRBV5-1 and TRBJ2-7, with no clear D. V was pared by 3 bases and J by 1 base, with 5 bases between. The germline V gene encodes CDR1 SGHRS and CDR2 YFSETQ. The CDR3 extends over 12 amino acids. CDR3 protein: CASSSGSYEQYF. Written as DNA, the CDR3 is TGCGCCAGCAGCTCCGGGTCCTACGAGCAGTACTTC.

The gene calls are TRBV14 and TRBJ2-6; D is possibly TRBD1 (6 bases). V gave up 2 bases and J gave up 3 bases, with 11 bases separating them. CDR1 and CDR2 (germline): SGHDN, FVKESK. The CDR3 has 16 amino acids. CDR3 nucleotides: TGTGCCAGCAGCCAATATACAGGGAATGGGGCCAACGTCCTGACTTTC. Amino acid sequence: CASSQYTGNGANVLTF.

The chain is built from TRBV7-2 and TRBJ1-2; 7 nucleotides line up with TRBD1. V was clipped by 5 bases and J by 6 bases; unmatched bases: 3. The CDR3 consists of 12 residues. Germline-derived CDR1 and CDR2 are SGHTA and FQGNSA. The CDR3 region has the DNA TGTGCCAGCAGCCCAGGGGGGAATGGCTACACCTTC. Translating gives CASSPGGNGYTF.

The chain carries TRBV29-1 and TRBJ1-4; no firm D call. Trimming cost V 4 bases and J 0 bases, with 6 bases left between them. Germline CDR1 is SQVTM and CDR2 is ANQGSEA. The CDR3 is 13 amino acids. Here the CDR3 DNA reads TGCAGCGTTGGAGGTACAACTAATGAAAAACTGTTTTTT. Amino acid sequence: CSVGGTTNEKLFF. The full variable domain, its missing parts supplied by reference TRBV29-1 and TRBJ1-4, is SAVISQKPSRDICQRGTSLTIQCQVDSQVTMMFWYRQQPGQSLTLIATANQGSEATYESGFVIDKFPISRPNLTFSTLTVSNMSPEDSSIYLCSVGGTTNEKLFFGSGTQLSVL.

This sequence joins TRBV3-1 (or the pseudogene TRBV3-2) and TRBJ2-2; TRBD1 might be the D (5 bases). Between the trimmed V and J ends, which lost 4 bases and 7 bases, there was a span of 7 bases. Per germline, CDR1 LGHDT and CDR2 YNNKEL (reference sequence). The CDR3 is 12 residues long. DNA for the CDR3: TGTGCCAGCAGCCCCAGGGTCGGGGAGCTGTTTTTT. Amino acid sequence: CASSPRVGELFF.